This T cell receptor (beta chain) stems from a study of OX40 agonist ivuxolimab in advanced cancers. In terms of the full investigation: Ivuxolimab was a fully human IgG2 agonistic monoclonal antibody targeting the costimulatory receptor OX40 (CD134). Among the approximately 50 dose-escalation patients, some 20 had hepatocellular carcinoma, roughly 15 melanoma, 9 renal cell carcinoma and 9 head and neck cancer. The purpose of peripheral TCRbeta sequencing was to test whether ivuxolimab changed TCR sequence diversity and led to clonal T-cell expansion. In the dose-escalation cohort, nearly 85% of patients were male, and the mean age was approximately 60 years with a range of roughly 23 to 79. Patients were allowed to have had prior anti-PD-1, anti-PD-L1 or anti-CTLA-4 therapy, and approximately 37% of the dose-escalation patients had been treated with checkpoint inhibitors. The monotherapy dose-escalation portion (N of about 49 patients) of the phase I ivuxolimab trial is reported in the paper. Partial responses were achieved by three dose-escalation patients, of whom one had hepatocellular carcinoma and two had cutaneous melanoma. Intravenous ivuxolimab was administered to patients every 2 weeks at six dose levels: 0.01, 0.1, 0.3, 1.5, 3 and 10 mg/kg. The paper as a whole reports these results and caveats: At doses of 0.1 to 3.0 mg/kg, clonal expansion of both CD4+ and CD8+ blood T cells was observed from baseline to week 6. Low levels of normalized T-cell clonal expansion were also seen in some patients who did not respond. Which antigens the clonally expanded peripheral T cells were specific for was not determined. In partial responders in the 0.1-3.0 mg/kg groups, normalized peripheral clonal expansion was found to be among the lowest, especially among CD8+ T cells. After ivuxolimab, expanded clones were on average more numerous among CD8+ T cells than among CD4+ T cells.

The trial excluded patients who had a history of autoimmune disease or who were on systemic immunosuppression. Peripheral blood for TCR sequencing was collected from all dose cohorts at baseline, on cycle 4 day 1, and on cycle 7 day 1. Samples were obtained from an open-label, multicenter, first-in-human phase I dose-escalation trial of ivuxolimab. The trial enrolled adults with locally advanced or metastatic head and neck squamous cell, hepatocellular, melanoma or renal cell carcinoma. Before TCR sequencing, CD4+ and CD8+ T cells were separately sorted from peripheral blood. Genomic DNA was isolated from the sorted cells so that the TCRbeta CDR3 region could be sequenced. The immunoSEQ Assay was used for sequencing of TCRbeta CDR3 regions. Not all clones reach the TCRdb copy of this immuneACCESS table, which keeps in-frame sequences only. Checked studies attribute under half of the gap to unresolved V genes and leave the rest unexplained. The sample table lists about 62,000 clones, about 85% of them with a count of one. The top ten clonotypes cover around 3.8% of the sample.

V lost 5 bases and J lost 3 bases, and the count of bases not matched to a germline gene is 4. From the cysteine up to the phenylalanine, the CDR3 has a length of 14 residues. Only the CDR3 portion is preserved as DNA: 42 bases, with reading frame beginning at the first base. CDR1 SGHNT and CDR2 YYREEE were looked up in the germline V gene (reference sequence). A remark on this clone: No cognate antigen has been identified for it. Per-base quality was not reported, and no clone a single base away is much larger than it.

Sequencing used CD4+ or CD8+ T cells sorted from blood, obtained in a trial of the OX40 agonist ivuxolimab. This receptor was identified in an adult with an advanced solid tumor such as melanoma, head and neck, liver or kidney cancer. The sequence links TRBV5-4 to TRBJ2-5; TRBD1 lines up with 10 middle nucleotides. The nucleotide sequence is given as TGTGCCAGCAGTCGGGACAGGGGTGAAGAGACCCAGTACTTC. Translated, this gives CASSRDRGEETQYF.